These 18 T cell receptor beta chains share one sample of origin, sequenced in a study of control samples from healthy donors and cancer patients (dated by TCRdb to 2018 to 2021). The library was made by the immunoSEQ multiplex PCR assay. Entries here come from immuneACCESS through TCRdb and include only in-frame sequences with V and J called. Some clones fail to appear in such tables; in the studies checked, an unresolved V gene covers under half of the shortfall, and the cause of the remainder is unknown. This sample is represented by approximately 86,000 clones; around 85% of them were singletons. The top ten clonotypes cover 2% to 2.5% of the sample. Input material: blood. These receptors were taken from a woman in her thirties or forties in good health.

The chain couples TRBV7-3 to TRBJ2-1, with 7 bases matching TRBD2. The CDR3 is 13 residues long. Germline V gene data show CDR1 as SGHTA and CDR2 as FQGTGA. V shed 8 bases, J shed 4 bases, and the junction held 5 bases outside the gene matches. CDR3 DNA sequence: TGTGCCAGCTGCCAGGGAGGGTACAATGAGCAGTTCTTC. Translated, it gives CASCQGGYNEQFF.

The chain combines TRBV27 with TRBJ1-1, with 8 bases lining up with TRBD1. The V segment lost 8 bases and the J segment 4 bases; nucleotides outside the gene matches: 6. Germline lookup yields CDR1 MNHEY and CDR2 SMNVEV (reference sequence). The CDR3 loop spans 13 amino acids. The CDR3 DNA is TGTGCCAGCGGACAGGGCGGTCTCACTGAAGCTTTCTTT. It translates to CASGQGGLTEAFF.

The chain links TRBV15 to TRBJ2-5; 10 nucleotides match TRBD2. The CDR3 spans 16 residues. Germline CDR1 is LNHNV and CDR2 is YYDKDF (reference sequence). V gave up 1 base and J gave up 4 bases; unmatched junction bases: 6. CDR3 protein: CATSRAASGGSETQYF. In nucleotides, the CDR3 is TGTGCCACCAGCAGAGCTGCTAGCGGGGGATCAGAGACCCAGTACTTC.

This CDR3 is CASSPEGRRTGELFF. In DNA, the CDR3 is TGTGCCAGCTCACCTGAGGGAAGAAGGACCGGGGAGCTGTTTTTT. J is TRBJ2-2 and V is TRBV18, with D tentatively TRBD2 (5 bases). V lost 3 bases to trimming and J lost 5 bases, with 13 bases between them. The CDR3 runs to 15 residues. The germline V gene encodes CDR1 KGHSH and CDR2 LQKENI.

The chain is built from TRBV27 and TRBJ2-1, with TRBD2 matching 9 bases. V lost 3 bases, J lost 8 bases, and 2 bases stayed unmatched. The germline V gene encodes CDR1 MNHEY and CDR2 SMNVEV (reference sequence). There are 13 residues in the CDR3. The CDR3 bases are TGTGCCAGCAGTTTGCTAGCGGGGTATGAGCAGTTCTTC. It encodes CASSLLAGYEQFF.

The rearrangement joins TRBV29-1 to TRBJ2-7, with 9 bases that match TRBD2. Germline CDR1 SQVTM, CDR2 ANQGSEA. V lost 3 bases and J lost 7; bases outside the gene matches: 10. This CDR3 is 14 amino acids long. In DNA, the CDR3 is TGCAGCGTTGATCTGTCTAGCGGGGAAGGTGAGCAGTACTTC. Protein: CSVDLSSGEGEQYF.

The chain has TRBV4-3 and TRBJ1-2, with 7 bases that match TRBD1. V dropped 1 base and J dropped 4; count of bases not matched to a gene: 6. CDR1 and CDR2 (germline): LGHNA, YSLEER. The CDR3 spans 15 residues. Written as DNA, the CDR3 is TGCGCCAGCAGCCAAGCAGGGGGACAAGGCTATGGCTACACCTTC. This gives the protein CASSQAGGQGYGYTF.

In DNA form, the CDR3 reads TGTGCCAGCAGTCGCAGGGGTGACGAGCAGTACTTC. Amino acids: CASSRRGDEQYF. This rearrangement joins TRBV12-3 or TRBV12-4 to TRBJ2-7, with D maybe TRBD1 (6 bases). The CDR3 totals 12 residues. V shed 5 bases and J shed 5 bases, with 10 bases lying between them.

A single count supports this clone. The chain employs TRBV5-6 and TRBJ2-5; 11 bases are a match to TRBD2. V lost 4 bases, J lost 4 bases, and 18 bases stayed unmatched. Per germline, CDR1 SGHDT and CDR2 YYEEEE. The CDR3 loop spans 19 amino acids. CDR3 sequence: CASSLGATGSLAGGETQYF. The CDR3 DNA is TGTGCCAGCAGCCTCGGGGCTACCGGCTCTCTAGCGGGGGGAGAGACCCAGTACTTC.

This sequence joins TRBV6-5 and TRBJ2-5, with 10 bases aligning to TRBD2. V lost 5 bases, J lost 2 bases, and 5 bases stayed unmatched. Germline CDR1 reads MNHEY; CDR2 reads SVGAGI. There are 15 residues in the CDR3. The CDR3 nucleotides read TGTGCCAGCAGTCGTAGCGGGGGGACTCAAGAGACCCAGTACTTC. Protein: CASSRSGGTQETQYF.

This sequence joins TRBV4-3 and TRBJ1-5; D not certain. Germline CDR1 is LGHNA and CDR2 is YSLEER. This CDR3 has 14 amino acids. Deletions cut 0 bases from V and 10 bases from J, with 13 bases between. The CDR3 coding sequence is TGCGCCAGCAGCCAAGAGCGGGTAGGTGAACCCCAGCATTTT. This translates into CASSQERVGEPQHF.

The chain joins TRBV12-3 or TRBV12-4 to TRBJ1-1; 7 nucleotides match TRBD1. The CDR3 is 13 residues long. The ends lost 2 bases at V and 6 bases at J; junction bases unmatched: 3. CDR3 amino acids: CASSLSDRAEAFF. The CDR3 coding sequence is TGTGCCAGCAGTTTATCCGACAGGGCTGAAGCTTTCTTT.

The genes are TRBV3-1 (or the pseudogene TRBV3-2) and TRBJ2-3, with 9 bases that match TRBD2. The CDR3 spans 16 residues. J lost 2 bases, V lost 2 bases, and 5 bases had no gene match. The germline CDR1 and CDR2 sequences are LGHDT and YNNKEL (reference sequence). CDR3 in DNA: TGTGCCAGCAGCCAACTTAGCGGGGGAAACACAGATACGCAGTATTTT. Translation gives CASSQLSGGNTDTQYF.

The chain joins TRBV6-5 to TRBJ1-4; D ambiguous. The CDR3 contains 15 residues. Germline assignment: CDR1 MNHEY and CDR2 SVGAGI. Trimming took 6 bases from V and 6 from J, leaving 17 bases between them. In DNA form, the CDR3 reads TGTGCCAGCAGCGGAGGGAACAGTAAATATGAAAAACTGTTTTTT. Amino acid sequence: CASSGGNSKYEKLFF.

The chain links TRBV30 to TRBJ1-2; weak D call: TRBD1 (5 bases). CDR3 length: 16 amino acids. Per the germline V gene, CDR1 is GTSNPN and CDR2 is SVGIG (reference sequence). V was cut by 1 base and J by 5 bases, with 20 bases left in between. CDR3 nucleotide sequence: TGTGCCTGGAGTGAATATGGGGGAGGACTGACTTATGGCTACACCTTC. Amino acids: CAWSEYGGGLTYGYTF.

The chain joins TRBV30 to TRBJ2-5, with 7 bases lining up with TRBD1. The CDR3 length is 14 residues. In germline, CDR1 is GTSNPN, CDR2 SVGIG (reference sequence). Germline trimming cut 1 base from V and 3 bases from J; bases unmatched to any gene: 5. The CDR3 reads CAWSGTGRKETQYF. For the CDR3, the DNA is TGTGCCTGGAGTGGGACAGGTAGAAAAGAGACCCAGTACTTC.

The V gene is TRBV18, the J gene TRBJ1-6; TRBD1 aligns across 9 bases. V shed 3 bases and J 10 bases; nucleotides not matched to a gene: 7. This CDR3 is 15 amino acids long. From germline, CDR1 is KGHSH and CDR2 LQKENI. The CDR3, as DNA: TGTGCCAGCTCACCCCTACAGGGGGCGGAATCACCCCTCCACTTT. Its protein is CASSPLQGAESPLHF.

This clone was recorded a few times. The chain joins TRBV30 to TRBJ1-1; no definite D call. V dropped 0 bases and J dropped 5 bases, with 4 bases sitting between them. Germline V gene sequence: CDR1 GTSNPN, CDR2 SVGIG (reference sequence). The length of the CDR3 is 11 residues. CDR3 amino acids: CAWSVLTEAFF. As DNA, the CDR3 is TGTGCCTGGAGTGTACTGACTGAAGCTTTCTTT.